This is a list of T cell receptor beta chains from one sample in a study of T cells in Graves' hyperthyroidism and ophthalmopathy. Via MiXCR, TCRdb re-called the multiplex PCR reads, giving one row per CDR3 protein. The profile shows about 740,000 distinct CDR3 sequences, around 13% of them singletons. Material for sequencing was blood. The receptors come from a woman between 18 and 30 years old with Graves' hyperthyroidism. CDR3s include the opening cysteine and the closing phenylalanine or tryptophan. D genes are given only for firm matches. For some rows the clone size is stated as once, few or many, or as a class when expanded; others skip it.

J: TRBJ2-5
size: many
V: TRBV7-9
D: TRBD2
CDR3: CASSSGLAGVQETQYF
DNA: TGTGCCAGCAGCTCGGGACTAGCGGGAGTCCAAGAGACCCAGTACTTC

J: TRBJ2-7
size: few
V: TRBV4-1
D: -
CDR3: CASSAEPGYYEQYF
DNA: TGCGCCAGCAGTGCCGAGCCAGGATACTACGAGCAGTACTTC

J: TRBJ2-3
size: many
V: TRBV30
D: -
CDR3: CAWTASVMGTDTQYF
DNA: TGTGCCTGGACCGCCAGCGTAATGGGCACAGATACGCAGTATTTT

J: TRBJ2-1
size: -
V: TRBV25-1
D: -
CDR3: CASSEEGRHTMSGQFF
DNA: TGTGCCAGCAGTGAGGAGGGTAGACATACAATGAGTGGGCAGTTCTTC

J: TRBJ2-7
size: many
V: TRBV20-1
D: TRBD1
CDR3: CSAIRDRVYEQYF
DNA: TGCAGTGCTATAAGGGACAGGGTATACGAGCAGTACTTC

J: TRBJ2-3
size: many
V: TRBV20-1
D: -
CDR3: CSARSGTDTQYF
DNA: TGCAGTGCTAGATCGGGCACAGATACGCAGTATTTT

J: TRBJ1-1
size: many
V: TRBV2
D: TRBD1
CDR3: CASREGQGGSGTEAFF
DNA: TGTGCCAGCAGGGAAGGACAGGGAGGATCGGGCACTGAAGCTTTCTTT

J: TRBJ2-2
size: many
V: TRBV6-6
D: -
CDR3: CASSYADPGRAYTGELFF
DNA: TGTGCCAGCAGTTACGCCGACCCGGGACGGGCTTACACCGGGGAGCTGTTTTTT

J: TRBJ2-7
size: many
V: TRBV28
D: -
CDR3: CASSPGPHEQYF
DNA: TGTGCCAGCAGTCCAGGGCCCCACGAGCAGTACTTC

J: TRBJ1-5
size: many
V: TRBV18
D: -
CDR3: CASSPGPSGQPQHF
DNA: TGTGCCAGCTCACCAGGGCCTAGCGGGCAGCCCCAGCATTTT

J: TRBJ1-5
size: many
V: TRBV11-2
D: TRBD1
CDR3: CASSYGQGSNQPQHF
DNA: TGTGCCAGCAGCTATGGACAGGGAAGCAATCAGCCCCAGCATTTT

J: TRBJ2-3
size: few
V: TRBV24-1
D: -
CDR3: CATSEGLAADTQYF
DNA: TGTGCCACCAGTGAGGGGCTAGCCGCAGATACGCAGTATTTT

J: TRBJ1-1
size: many
V: TRBV9
D: -
CDR3: CASSASGLLETEAFF
DNA: TGTGCCAGCAGCGCTTCGGGGCTACTTGAGACTGAAGCTTTCTTT

J: TRBJ2-1
size: -
V: TRBV19
D: -
CDR3: CASSATGLNYNEQFF
DNA: TGTGCCAGTAGTGCTACAGGGCTTAATTACAATGAGCAGTTCTTC

J: TRBJ2-3
size: many
V: TRBV5-1
D: -
CDR3: CASSPEGGSTDTQYF
DNA: TGCGCCAGCAGCCCGGAGGGGGGGAGCACAGATACGCAGTATTTT

J: TRBJ1-4
size: -
V: TRBV6-1
D: TRBD1
CDR3: CASSLQGVATNEKLFF
DNA: TGTGCCAGCAGTCTACAGGGGGTGGCAACTAATGAAAAACTGTTTTTT

J: TRBJ1-5
size: few
V: TRBV9
D: -
CDR3: CASSAPGIGSNQPQHF
DNA: TGTGCCAGCAGCGCCCCAGGGATCGGGAGCAATCAGCCCCAGCATTTT

J: TRBJ2-1
size: many
V: TRBV28
D: -
CDR3: CASSRFGRIYNEQFF
DNA: TGTGCCAGCAGTCGCTTCGGGAGAATCTACAATGAGCAGTTCTTC

J: TRBJ1-4
size: few
V: TRBV4-1
D: -
CDR3: CASSGPPTGPERKLFF
DNA: TGCGCCAGCAGCGGCCCCCCAACAGGCCCGGAGAGGAAACTGTTTTTT

J: TRBJ1-2
size: -
V: TRBV29-1
D: -
CDR3: CSVGGSNYGYTF
DNA: TGCAGCGTTGGAGGCAGTAACTATGGCTACACCTTC

J: TRBJ2-7
size: many
V: TRBV28
D: TRBD2
CDR3: CASSFQGLAGGPGDEQYF
DNA: TGTGCCAGCAGTTTCCAGGGACTAGCGGGAGGGCCGGGTGATGAGCAGTACTTC

J: TRBJ2-2
size: -
V: TRBV4-3
D: -
CDR3: CASSHFDNTGELFF
DNA: TGCGCCAGCAGCCATTTTGACAACACCGGGGAGCTGTTTTTT

J: TRBJ2-1
size: many
V: TRBV6-2/TRBV6-3
D: -
CDR3: CASSSKNEQFF
DNA: TGTGCCAGCAGTTCTAAAAATGAGCAGTTCTTC

J: TRBJ2-2
size: many
V: TRBV12-3/TRBV12-4
D: -
CDR3: CASSPPLRTDTGELFF
DNA: TGTGCCAGCAGTCCCCCCTTAAGGACCGATACCGGGGAGCTGTTTTTT

J: TRBJ2-5
size: -
V: TRBV14
D: -
CDR3: CASSHIPRETQYF
DNA: TGTGCCAGCAGCCATATACCGCGGGAGACCCAGTACTTC

J: TRBJ2-1
size: many
V: TRBV2
D: -
CDR3: CASKDRLINEQFF
DNA: TGTGCCAGCAAAGACAGGTTAATAAATGAGCAGTTCTTC

J: TRBJ2-7
size: many
V: TRBV7-9
D: TRBD1
CDR3: CASSPSTGVVFYEQYF
DNA: TGTGCCAGCAGCCCATCGACAGGGGTCGTTTTTTACGAGCAGTACTTC

J: TRBJ2-4
size: many
V: TRBV30
D: -
CDR3: CAWSVGKGVNIQYF
DNA: TGTGCCTGGAGTGTAGGGAAGGGAGTGAACATTCAGTACTTC

J: TRBJ2-2
size: -
V: TRBV6-2/TRBV6-3
D: TRBD1
CDR3: CASSWSRGHRNTGELFF
DNA: TGTGCCAGCAGTTGGTCTAGGGGGCACCGAAACACCGGGGAGCTGTTTTTT

J: TRBJ1-2
size: -
V: TRBV20-1
D: -
CDR3: CSARSQAGQTSAGLTF
DNA: TGCAGTGCTAGATCACAAGCCGGACAAACCTCGGCGGGGCTCACCTTC

J: TRBJ2-7
size: many
V: TRBV6-1
D: TRBD1
CDR3: CASSYNDRATYEQYF
DNA: TGTGCCAGCAGTTATAACGACAGGGCGACCTACGAGCAGTACTTC

J: TRBJ2-1
size: -
V: TRBV29-1
D: -
CDR3: CSVQDGGYNEQFF
DNA: TGCAGCGTCCAAGATGGGGGATACAATGAGCAGTTCTTC

J: TRBJ1-2
size: -
V: TRBV20-1
D: -
CDR3: CSARSRSGSYYGYTF
DNA: TGCAGTGCTCGAAGCCGTTCGGGTTCCTACTATGGCTACACCTTC

J: TRBJ2-7
size: many
V: TRBV12-3/TRBV12-4
D: -
CDR3: CASSLPARTYEQYF
DNA: TGTGCCAGCAGTTTACCCGCACGTACCTACGAGCAGTACTTC

J: TRBJ1-2
size: many
V: TRBV24-1
D: -
CDR3: CATSDLRFGGYTF
DNA: TGTGCCACCAGTGATTTGAGGTTCGGCGGCTACACCTTC